This T cell receptor (beta chain) comes out of a study of CD8 T cells in ankylosing spondylitis. Overall study results and limits: Disease-linked clones bore a CD8+ phenotype, appearing relatively rarely in peripheral blood.

With respect to this clonotype: Antigen: not known.

V was trimmed by 2 bases and J by 8 bases, leaving 12 bases between them. This CDR3 contains 14 residues. Germline V gene sequence: CDR1 MGHDK, CDR2 SYGVNS. From the 5' RACE reads, TCRdb called clonotypes with MiXCR, one entry per CDR3 protein. The table lists 120,000 to 150,000 distinct CDR3 sequences, roughly 8% of them singletons. The TCR sequence derives from a male donor with ankylosing spondylitis. Sequenced sample: synovial fluid, either unsorted or a sorted T cell fraction (not recorded which). The chain links TRBV25-1 to TRBJ1-4, with D perhaps TRBD1 (5 bases). CDR3 coding DNA: TGTGCCAGCAGTGAAGGCAGGGCGATGGAAAAACTGTTTTTT. Translating it yields CASSEGRAMEKLFF.